The 26 T cell receptor beta chains reported below all come from one sample, sequenced in a study of blood T cell repertoires in COVID-19. The table came from immunoSEQ multiplex PCR; TCRdb's copy has only in-frame clones and leaves some out. The data contain some 50,000 clones, over 80% of them singletons. The sequenced material came from peripheral blood. The receptors come from a man between 65 and 85 years old with acute or convalescent COVID-19.

The CDR3 DNA reads as TGTGCCAGCAGCTTCCGACTAGCGGAGCATGGTACAGATACGCAGTATTTT. Its protein is CASSFRLAEHGTDTQYF. J is TRBJ2-3 and V is TRBV5-4, with 9 bases matching TRBD2. The CDR3 contains 17 residues. The V and J ends lost 2 bases and 3 bases, in that order; junction bases with no gene match: 10. The germline CDR1 and CDR2 sequences are SGHNT and YYREEE (reference sequence). Supplemented by reference TRBV5-4 and TRBJ2-3, the full variable domain reads ETGVTQSPTHLIKTRGQQVTLRCSSQSGHNTVSWYQQALGQGPQFIFQYYREEENGRGNFPPRFSGLQFPNYSSELNVNALELDDSALYLCASSFRLAEHGTDTQYFGPGTRLTVL.

The chain employs TRBV29-1 and TRBJ2-7, with TRBD2 matching 8 bases. Germline lookup yields CDR1 SQVTM and CDR2 ANQGSEA. Losses at the gene ends were 7 bases for V and 0 bases for J; bases not matched to a gene: 5. The CDR3 is made up of 13 amino acids. CDR3 bases: TGCAGCGCTTGGGGGACTAGCTCCTACGAGCAGTACTTC. Its translation: CSAWGTSSYEQYF.

J is TRBJ2-3 and V is TRBV6-5; unclear D gene. In germline, CDR1 is MNHEY, CDR2 SVGAGI. The V end was cut by 0 bases, the J end by 0 bases, with 7 bases between. CDR3 length: 15 residues. The CDR3 loop is CASSYSIGSTDTQYF. CDR3 nucleotide sequence: TGTGCCAGCAGTTACTCGATCGGGAGCACAGATACGCAGTATTTT.

V and J are TRBV6-5 and TRBJ1-5, with 7 bases lining up with TRBD1. The V and J ends lost 4 bases and 3 bases, in that order; junction bases with no gene match: 3. In germline, CDR1 is MNHEY, CDR2 SVGAGI. The CDR3 loop spans 14 amino acids. The CDR3 DNA is TGTGCCAGCAGTTTGGGACAGAACAATCAGCCCCAGCATTTT. Encoded protein: CASSLGQNNQPQHF.

This chain joins TRBV28 and TRBJ2-7; 10 bases map to TRBD2. Unmatched junction bases numbered 4, after V lost 6 bases and J lost 5 bases. This CDR3 contains 13 residues. From germline, CDR1 is MDHEN and CDR2 SYDVKM. Here the CDR3 reads CASRLAGHNEQYF. For the CDR3, the DNA is TGTGCCAGCAGACTAGCGGGACACAACGAGCAGTACTTC.

This chain connects TRBV4-2 to TRBJ2-5; 8 nucleotides agree with TRBD2. With V trimmed by 2 bases and J by 3 bases, 5 bases remained unmatched. The CDR3 runs 15 residues. Germline lookup yields CDR1 LGHNA and CDR2 YNFKEQ. CDR3 residues: CASSQSGSEEETQYF. In nucleotides, the CDR3 is TGTGCCAGCAGCCAAAGCGGGAGTGAGGAAGAGACCCAGTACTTC.

This sequence joins TRBV7-2 and TRBJ1-4; TRBD1 might be the D (5 bases). Trimming removed 6 bases from V and 7 bases from J, with 18 bases in between. There are 15 residues in the CDR3. Germline V lookup: CDR1 SGHTA, CDR2 FQGNSA. The CDR3 bases are TGTGCCAGCAGACGCTCGGCAGGGTTGCGTGAAAAACTGTTTTTT. This codes for CASRRSAGLREKLFF.

This chain joins TRBV19 and TRBJ1-2; D is perhaps TRBD1 (5 bases). With 5 bases removed from V and 3 bases from J, the gap between germline ends came to 10 bases. The germline V gene encodes CDR1 LNHDA and CDR2 SQIVND (reference sequence). The CDR3 totals 13 residues. CDR3 protein: CASSPTGDYGYTF. CDR3 DNA sequence: TGTGCCAGTAGTCCAACAGGAGACTATGGCTACACCTTC.

The chain employs TRBV28 and TRBJ1-2; D gene uncertain. CDR3 length equals 11 residues. CDR1 and CDR2 from the germline V gene are MDHEN and SYDVKM. V dropped 7 bases and J dropped 8 bases, with 11 bases sitting between them. The CDR3 sequence: CASKTSRGYTF. In DNA form, the CDR3 reads TGTGCCAGCAAGACAAGTCGGGGCTACACCTTC.

The rearrangement joins TRBV2 to TRBJ1-5, with TRBD1 matching over 9 bases. J gave up 6 bases and V 5 bases, and 2 bases lay outside the gene matches. CDR3 length: 13 residues. Germline V gives CDR1 SNHLY, CDR2 FYNNEI. The CDR3 protein is CASSTGGFQPQHF. In nucleotides, the CDR3 is TGTGCCAGCAGTACAGGGGGCTTTCAGCCCCAGCATTTT. Drawing the rest from reference TRBV2 and TRBJ1-5, the complete variable domain is EPEVTQTPSHQVTQMGQEVILRCVPISNHLYFYWYRQILGQKVEFLVSFYNNEISEKSEIFDDQFSVERPDGSNFTLKIRSTKLEDSAMYFCASSTGGFQPQHFGDGTRLSIL.

The chain recombines TRBV2 with TRBJ1-5, with D possibly being TRBD1 (5 bases). The V end lost 3 bases, the J end lost 1 base, and 7 bases lay between the germline ends. The CDR3 is 14 residues long. Germline-derived CDR1 and CDR2 are SNHLY and FYNNEI. The CDR3 region is CASSETESNQPQHF. CDR3 DNA sequence: TGTGCCAGCAGTGAGACAGAAAGCAATCAGCCCCAGCATTTT.

This chain uses TRBV5-6 with TRBJ2-3, with 8 bases aligning to TRBD2. After removal of 3 bases from V and 2 bases from J, the junction contained 5 bases not matched to a gene. The CDR3 runs 15 residues. Germline V gene data show CDR1 as SGHDT and CDR2 as YYEEEE. The CDR3: CASSSGAGVTDTQYF. In DNA, the CDR3 is TGTGCCAGCAGCTCAGGAGCGGGGGTCACAGATACGCAGTATTTT.

This clone was seen only a few times. V gene TRBV27 combines with J gene TRBJ1-1, with TRBD1 as a possible D gene (5 bases). The V gene lost 1 base and the J gene lost 1 base, with 10 bases spanning the gap. Germline V CDR1 and CDR2: MNHEY, SMNVEV (reference sequence). The CDR3 runs to 15 residues. The CDR3 region has the DNA TGTGCCAGCAGTTTATTTGGCAGGGAGAACACTGAAGCTTTCTTT. It is translated as CASSLFGRENTEAFF.

This clone has more than one count but fewer than ten. V and J are TRBV5-1 and TRBJ2-7; 7 bases are shared with TRBD1. J was trimmed by 3 bases and V by 3 bases; bases with no gene match: 9. Germline-derived CDR1 and CDR2 are SGHRS and YFSETQ. The CDR3 length is 15 residues. This CDR3 reads CASSSSGTARYEQYF. DNA for the CDR3: TGCGCCAGCAGCTCTTCCGGGACAGCACGCTACGAGCAGTACTTC.

The CDR3 reads CASSMTGKETQYF. CDR3 in DNA: TGTGCCAGTAGTATGACAGGGAAGGAGACCCAGTACTTC. V and J are TRBV19 and TRBJ2-5; 7 bases are shared with TRBD1. Germline V CDR1 and CDR2: LNHDA, SQIVND (reference sequence). CDR3 length: 13 residues. Trimming took 3 bases from V and 5 from J; bases not matched to a gene: 3.

The rearrangement joins TRBV7-9 to TRBJ2-3; possible D gene TRBD1, 6 bases. Trimming cost V 4 bases and J 4 bases, with 18 bases left between them. The CDR3 contains 16 residues. CDR1 SEHNR and CDR2 FQNEAQ come from the germline V gene (reference sequence). CDR3 nucleotides: TGTGCCAGCAGCTCCAGCCCTAGTTCAGGGGCAGATACGCAGTATTTT. It encodes CASSSSPSSGADTQYF.

The chain couples TRBV12-5 to TRBJ2-5; 8 nucleotides agree with TRBD2. Germline V lookup: CDR1 LGHNT, CDR2 FRNRAP. V dropped 5 bases and J dropped 3; count of bases not matched to a gene: 2. This CDR3 has 13 residues. The CDR3 sequence: CASGQLAEETQYF. The CDR3 nucleotides are TGTGCTAGTGGTCAACTAGCGGAAGAGACCCAGTACTTC.

This clone came up once. The chain uses TRBV12-3 or TRBV12-4 and TRBJ2-3; a possible D gene is TRBD2 (6 bases). CDR3 length: 12 residues. The V and J ends lost 2 bases and 9 bases respectively, with 9 bases between them. The CDR3 nucleotides are TGTGCCAGCAGTTTACAGGGAGGAACGCAGTATTTT. Its translation: CASSLQGGTQYF.

This chain joins TRBV11-2 and TRBJ2-5; the D is unclear. CDR3 length: 13 amino acids. Germline CDR1 reads SGHAT; CDR2 reads FQNNGV. Trimming removed 7 bases at V and 3 bases at J, with 12 bases between. The CDR3 DNA is TGTGCCAGCACACCCGGAGTAAAAGAGACCCAGTACTTC. Translated: CASTPGVKETQYF.

This chain links TRBV27 with TRBJ1-1, with 9 bases lining up with TRBD1. The CDR3 consists of 14 residues. V dropped 6 bases and J dropped 5; count of bases not matched to a gene: 7. Germline assignment: CDR1 MNHEY and CDR2 SMNVEV (reference sequence). The CDR3 reads CASSPGTGKTEAFF. The DNA for the CDR3 is TGTGCCAGCAGCCCCGGGACAGGGAAGACTGAAGCTTTCTTT.

The V call is TRBV3-1 (or the pseudogene TRBV3-2), the J call TRBJ1-5; D gene uncertain. V was cut by 0 bases and J by 0 bases, with 9 bases left in between. CDR1 and CDR2 from the germline V gene are LGHDT and YNNKEL (reference sequence). The CDR3 runs 16 residues. As DNA, the CDR3 is TGTGCCAGCAGCCAAGACGCATCTAATAGCAATCAGCCCCAGCATTTT. As protein: CASSQDASNSNQPQHF.

The rearrangement uses TRBV9 and TRBJ2-7, with 7 bases aligning to TRBD1. The CDR3 covers 13 residues. The junction had 1 base not matched to a gene; V was cut back by 4 bases and J by 0 bases. The germline V gene encodes CDR1 SGDLS and CDR2 YYNGEE. CDR3 residues: CASSRDSSYEQYF. In DNA form, the CDR3 reads TGTGCCAGCAGCCGGGACAGCTCCTACGAGCAGTACTTC.

V and J are TRBV7-8 and TRBJ1-5; 9 bases match TRBD1. V lost 5 bases, J lost 3 bases, and 8 bases stayed unmatched. This CDR3 is 16 amino acids long. Germline CDR1 SGHVS, CDR2 FQNEAQ. The CDR3 region is CASSDQTGGFNQPQHF. The CDR3 DNA sequence: TGTGCCAGCAGCGACCAAACAGGGGGCTTCAATCAGCCCCAGCATTTT.

V usage is TRBV7-2 and J usage is TRBJ2-1, with D possibly being TRBD1 (6 bases). V gave up 0 bases and J gave up 2 bases, with 8 bases separating them. Germline V CDR1 and CDR2: SGHTA, FQGNSA. This CDR3 has 15 residues. In DNA, the CDR3 is TGTGCCAGCAGCTTAGCAGGGGGTCCCTACAATGAGCAGTTCTTC. Residues: CASSLAGGPYNEQFF.

This chain connects TRBV18 to TRBJ2-5; D gene ambiguous. V was shortened by 6 bases and J by 2 bases, with 13 bases between the two germline ends. CDR3 length equals 14 residues. CDR1 KGHSH and CDR2 LQKENI come from the germline V gene. The DNA for the CDR3 is TGTGCCAGCTCCGCAAGAGTAACTCAAGAGACCCAGTACTTC. It is translated as CASSARVTQETQYF.

Here the CDR3 reads CASSLRGNTEAFF. DNA for the CDR3: TGCGCCAGCAGCTTGCGGGGGAACACTGAAGCTTTCTTT. The V and J genes are TRBV5-1 and TRBJ1-1; D uncertain. In germline, CDR1 is SGHRS, CDR2 YFSETQ. Trimming cost V 1 base and J 1 base, with 5 bases left between them. The CDR3 has 13 amino acids. Full variable domain (outside the CDR3, taken from reference TRBV5-1 and TRBJ1-1): KAGVTQTPRYLIKTRGQQVTLSCSPISGHRSVSWYQQTPGQGLQFLFEYFSETQRNKGNFPGRFSGRQFSNSRSEMNVSTLELGDSALYLCASSLRGNTEAFFGQGTRLTVV.